Listed here are 18 T cell receptor beta chains from one sample, sequenced in a study of blood T cells in healthy people across ages. It was with a sample-barcoded 5' primer and a J-beta primer mix that a second PCR of roughly 6 to 12 cycles was run. TCRdb recomputed calls from the 5' RACE reads with MiXCR, one row per CDR3 protein. In the table there are more than 800,000 distinct CDR3 sequences, 29% of which are singletons. The sample was blood. The receptors were sampled from a woman aged 80 or over in good health.

This clonotype was counted ten times or more. This chain uses TRBV20-1 with TRBJ2-3; TRBD1 matches 9 bases. The CDR3 consists of 15 residues. Trimming at V came to 4 bases and at J to 3 bases, leaving 8 bases not matched to a gene. CDR1 is DFQATT and CDR2 is SNEGSKA in the germline V gene (reference sequence). The CDR3 DNA sequence: TGCAGTGCTACGCCGACAGGGGGTTATACAGATACGCAGTATTTT. This encodes CSATPTGGYTDTQYF.

This clonotype came up many times. The chain links TRBV7-2 to TRBJ2-5, with D hard to call. The CDR3 is made up of 13 amino acids. The V gene lost 5 bases and the J gene lost 4 bases, with 11 bases spanning the gap. The germline CDR1 and CDR2 sequences are SGHTA and FQGNSA. CDR3 in DNA: TGTGCCAGCAGCCCCCTCGCATCAGAGACCCAGTACTTC. Its protein is CASSPLASETQYF.

This clonotype has a count of ten or more. The gene calls are TRBV2 and TRBJ2-1, with D maybe TRBD1 (5 bases). Germline V gives CDR1 SNHLY, CDR2 FYNNEI. Trimming stripped 7 bases from V and 5 bases from J, with 15 bases between. CDR3 length: 14 residues. The CDR3 DNA sequence: TGTGCCAGCACCACACAAGGGGTCAACAATGAGCAGTTCTTC. Translated: CASTTQGVNNEQFF.

This clonotype was seen a handful of times. This rearrangement joins TRBV29-1 to TRBJ2-1, with TRBD2 identical over 9 bases. Losses at the gene ends were 8 bases for V and 4 bases for J; bases not matched to a gene: 9. CDR1 SQVTM and CDR2 ANQGSEA come from the germline V gene. The CDR3 totals 14 residues. The CDR3 nucleotides read TGCAGCACCCCGTTGCTAGCGGGGTACAATGAGCAGTTCTTC. Translated, it gives CSTPLLAGYNEQFF.

This chain uses TRBV6-5 with TRBJ1-1; D might be TRBD1 (5 bases). CDR3 length: 15 amino acids. V lost 4 bases, J lost 6 bases, and 18 bases lay in between. Germline CDR1 and CDR2: MNHEY and SVGAGI. The CDR3 DNA sequence: TGTGCCAGCAGTTCCCCGGGGGGGGAGGAGGCTGAAGCTTTCTTT. Encoded protein: CASSSPGGEEAEAFF.

This clonotype appeared a few times. The chain combines TRBV12-3 or TRBV12-4 with TRBJ1-1; TRBD1 might be the D (6 bases). V lost 6 bases and J lost 1, with 15 bases in between. CDR3 length: 15 residues. The CDR3, as DNA: TGTGCCAGCAGCGAAACCGGGGGACAGAACACTGAAGCTTTCTTT. Protein: CASSETGGQNTEAFF.

This clonotype was observed a handful of times. The rearrangement links TRBV27 to TRBJ1-2, with 7 bases that match TRBD1. Germline-derived CDR1 and CDR2 are MNHEY and SMNVEV (reference sequence). The V gene end was trimmed by 1 base and the J gene end by 7 bases; junction bases not matched to a gene: 6. The CDR3 spans 14 residues. The CDR3 region has the DNA TGTGCCAGCAGTTTATGGGGGACAGAGGGTGGCTACACCTTC. Encoded protein: CASSLWGTEGGYTF.

This clonotype came up many times. The CDR3 protein is CASSPGQGYTNEKLFF. Written as DNA, the CDR3 is TGCGCCAGCAGCCCCGGACAGGGCTACACTAATGAAAAACTGTTTTTT. The V call is TRBV5-1, the J call TRBJ1-4; 8 bases map to TRBD1. The CDR3 consists of 16 residues. J lost 2 bases, V lost 4 bases, and 7 bases had no gene match. In germline, CDR1 is SGHRS, CDR2 YFSETQ.

This clonotype showed up many times. This chain links TRBV7-2 with TRBJ1-5; 10 nucleotides align to TRBD1. The CDR3 is 15 residues long. V was pared by 5 bases and J by 3 bases, with 4 bases of the junction left unmatched. Per the germline V gene, CDR1 is SGHTA and CDR2 is FQGNSA. In nucleotides, the CDR3 is TGTGCCAGCAGCCCGGACAGGGGGAACAATCAGCCCCAGCATTTT. It translates to CASSPDRGNNQPQHF.

This clonotype was detected many times. The genes are TRBV6-5 and TRBJ2-7; D unclear. CDR1 is MNHEY and CDR2 is SVGAGI in the germline V gene. V was clipped by 0 bases and J by 3 bases, with 12 bases between them. The CDR3 is 15 residues long. Written as DNA, the CDR3 is TGTGCCAGCAGTTACTCCCCGACGGATTTCTACGAGCAGTACTTC. Residues: CASSYSPTDFYEQYF.

This clonotype showed up many times. V and J are TRBV7-6 and TRBJ2-5; the D is unclear. V was pared by 1 base and J by 2 bases, with 14 bases between. The CDR3 totals 16 residues. Germline CDR1 reads SGHVS; CDR2 reads FNYEAQ. CDR3 in amino acids: CASSLVAQASQETQYF. The CDR3 DNA reads as TGTGCCAGCAGCTTAGTCGCCCAGGCGTCGCAAGAGACCCAGTACTTC.

This clonotype was observed at least ten times. This chain links TRBV28 with TRBJ2-7, with 8 nucleotides matching TRBD1. The CDR3 is 15 amino acids. In germline, CDR1 is MDHEN, CDR2 SYDVKM. J was trimmed by 3 bases and V by 3 bases; bases with no gene match: 7. This CDR3 is CASSFATGGYYEQYF. The CDR3 DNA sequence: TGTGCCAGCAGTTTCGCTACAGGGGGTTACTACGAGCAGTACTTC.

This clonotype was picked up a small number of times. The chain carries TRBV14 and TRBJ1-2; D might be TRBD1 (6 bases). CDR1 and CDR2 (germline): SGHDN, FVKESK. The CDR3 length is 14 residues. V was pared by 1 base and J by 4 bases, with 10 bases between. DNA for the CDR3: TGTGCCAGCAGCCAAGGCAGGGGCTTCTATGGCTACACCTTC. It is translated as CASSQGRGFYGYTF.

This clonotype was recorded a few times. This rearrangement joins TRBV18 to TRBJ1-2; D is possibly TRBD1 (6 bases). CDR3 size: 14 residues. The V and J ends lost 4 bases and 6 bases respectively, with 15 bases between them. Looked up from germline, CDR1 is KGHSH and CDR2 is LQKENI. Here the CDR3 DNA reads TGTGCCAGCTCACTTGAACAGGGACTCGATGGCTACACCTTC. This sequence encodes CASSLEQGLDGYTF.

The gene calls are TRBV5-1 and TRBJ2-1; 9 bases map to TRBD2. With 4 bases clipped from V and 7 bases from J, the junction kept 12 bases outside the gene matches. The CDR3 has 16 amino acids. CDR1 is SGHRS and CDR2 is YFSETQ in the germline V gene. Written as DNA, the CDR3 is TGCGCCAGCAGCGTGGGCCTAGCGGGGTTTCGGAATGAGCAGTTCTTC. Protein: CASSVGLAGFRNEQFF.

The genes are TRBV7-9 and TRBJ2-7; 7 bases fit TRBD1. CDR3 size: 14 residues. Germline CDR1 and CDR2: SEHNR and FQNEAQ (reference sequence). After removal of 3 bases from V and 7 bases from J, the junction contained 9 bases not matched to a gene. CDR3 residues: CASSFYRGGDEQYF. In DNA form, the CDR3 reads TGTGCCAGCAGCTTCTACAGGGGTGGGGATGAGCAGTACTTC.

The chain employs TRBV20-1 and TRBJ1-2; no firm D call. The germline V gene has CDR1 DFQATT and CDR2 SNEGSKA (reference sequence). The CDR3 loop spans 15 amino acids. The V end was cut by 0 bases, the J end by 2 bases, with 13 bases between. DNA for the CDR3: TGCAGTGCTAGAGATGTCCGGGTTTCCAACTATGGCTACACCTTC. Translating gives CSARDVRVSNYGYTF.

This clonotype was observed many times. The chain links TRBV7-2 to TRBJ1-5, with no clear D. The germline V gene has CDR1 SGHTA and CDR2 FQGNSA. This CDR3 has 14 amino acids. Trimming pared 5 bases from V and 4 bases from J, leaving 12 bases between. The DNA of the CDR3 is TGTGCCAGCAGCGCTAGCGGGCCGAATCAGCCCCAGCATTTT. It specifies CASSASGPNQPQHF.